The 26 T cell receptor beta chains reported below all come from one sample, sequenced in a study of blood T cells in healthy people across ages. Alongside a J-beta primer mix, a sample-barcoded 5' primer served in a second PCR lasting roughly 7 to 11 cycles. TCRdb re-called the 5' RACE reads through MiXCR, storing one row per CDR3 protein. The repertoire holds around 1.5 million distinct CDR3 sequences, around 35% seen once, with roughly 10% in the top ten. Specimen: blood. The source of these receptors is a woman aged 30 to 39 in good health.

The rearrangement uses TRBV13 and TRBJ2-3; D is ambiguous. The CDR3 runs to 17 residues. V lost 5 bases and J 9 bases, leaving 27 bases between the germline ends. Per the germline V gene, CDR1 is PRHDT and CDR2 is FYEKMQ (reference sequence). The CDR3 DNA follows: TGTGCCAGCAGCCCACTGACGGACCTCGGCGCATCGTTCACGCAGTATTTT. Its protein product is CASSPLTDLGASFTQYF.

The rearrangement joins TRBV5-6 to TRBJ2-3; D is undetermined. Trimming cost V 4 bases and J 6 bases, with 15 bases left between them. This CDR3 comprises 14 residues. The V gene's germline CDR1 is SGHDT and CDR2 YYEEEE. The CDR3 sequence: CASSNGLPRDTQYF. The CDR3 DNA reads TGTGCCAGCAGCAATGGCCTTCCGAGGGATACGCAGTATTTT.

V is TRBV19 and J is TRBJ2-2; D not certain. CDR3 size: 12 residues. CDR1 is LNHDA, CDR2 SQIVND, per germline (reference sequence). V shed 7 bases and J shed 6 bases, with 9 bases lying between them. The DNA of the CDR3 is TGTGCCAGTATGGCCCGCGCCGGGGAGCTGTTTTTT. It is translated as CASMARAGELFF.

There are a few counts of this clonotype. The chain has TRBV9 and TRBJ2-7; TRBD2 might be the D (5 bases). The CDR3 contains 14 residues. Germline CDR1 SGDLS, CDR2 YYNGEE. Trimming removed 6 bases at V and 4 bases at J, with 17 bases between. The CDR3 protein is CASNGGDPRYEQYF. CDR3 DNA sequence: TGTGCCAGCAACGGAGGCGACCCGAGGTACGAGCAGTACTTC.

This clonotype was seen only once. V is TRBV28 and J is TRBJ2-3; 9 bases match TRBD2. The V segment lost 8 bases and the J segment 6 bases; nucleotides outside the gene matches: 15. The CDR3 consists of 16 residues. CDR1 and CDR2 from the germline V gene are MDHEN and SYDVKM. The DNA for the CDR3 is TGTGCCAGCCCACCCGGACTAGCGAGAGTTGCGGATACGCAGTATTTT. Residues: CASPPGLARVADTQYF. The variable domain in full, completed from reference TRBV28 and TRBJ2-3, reads DVKVTQSSRYLVKRTGEKVFLECVQDMDHENMFWYRQDPGLGLRLIYFSYDVKMKEKGDIPEGYSVSREKKERFSLILESASTNQTSMYLCASPPGLARVADTQYFGPGTRLTVL.

The V gene is TRBV9, the J gene TRBJ2-2, with 8 bases aligning to TRBD1. The CDR3 is 15 residues long. Germline assignment: CDR1 SGDLS and CDR2 YYNGEE. Trimming took 0 bases from V and 4 from J; bases not matched to a gene: 2. CDR3 region: CASSVGTGPTGELFF. The CDR3, as DNA: TGTGCCAGCAGCGTAGGGACAGGGCCCACCGGGGAGCTGTTTTTT.

This clonotype was seen only a few times. The CDR3 spells CASSLEPFTDTQYF. CDR3 DNA: TGCGCCAGCAGCTTGGAACCGTTCACAGATACGCAGTATTTT. The chain is built from TRBV5-1 and TRBJ2-3; no clear D gene. Germline values: CDR1 SGHRS, CDR2 YFSETQ. The CDR3 sequence is 14 residues long. The ends were cut back, 0 bases at V and 2 bases at J, with 7 bases in the middle. Drawing the rest from reference TRBV5-1 and TRBJ2-3, the complete variable domain is KAGVTQTPRYLIKTRGQQVTLSCSPISGHRSVSWYQQTPGQGLQFLFEYFSETQRNKGNFPGRFSGRQFSNSRSEMNVSTLELGDSALYLCASSLEPFTDTQYFGPGTRLTVL.

This clonotype was detected a few times. The rearrangement uses TRBV12-3 or TRBV12-4 and TRBJ2-3; perhaps D is TRBD1 or TRBD2 (6 bases each). The CDR3 sequence is 14 residues long. Trimming pared 6 bases from V and 6 bases from J, leaving 16 bases between. For the CDR3, the DNA is TGTGCCAGCAGCCCCACCGGGGGCTGGGATACGCAGTATTTT. It translates to CASSPTGGWDTQYF.

The chain joins TRBV10-3 to TRBJ2-1; 12 nucleotides line up with TRBD2. The CDR3 runs to 18 residues. The junction had 4 bases not matched to a gene; V was cut back by 0 bases and J by 1 base. CDR1 and CDR2 (germline): ENHRY, SYGVKD. The CDR3 region has the DNA TGTGCCATCAGTGAGTCTAGGCTAGCGGGGGGGTCCTACAATGAGCAGTTCTTC. Translation gives CAISESRLAGGSYNEQFF.

Concerning this clonotype: Being one base from a much bigger clone, this may be a read error. The genes are TRBV29-1 and TRBJ2-5; perhaps TRBD1 as D (7 bases). The CDR3 spans 14 residues. Trimming removed 5 bases from V and 7 bases from J, with 20 bases in between. In germline, CDR1 is SQVTM, CDR2 ANQGSEA. This chain's CDR3 is CSVLTGSLGGTQYF. In DNA form, the CDR3 reads TGCAGCGTTTTGACAGGGAGCTTGGGAGGGACCCAGTACTTC.

As regards this clonotype: The junction departs from the called germline gene at one end, perhaps through a read error. This sequence joins TRBV12-3 or TRBV12-4 and TRBJ2-3, with D hard to call. This CDR3 is built from 12 residues. CDR3 loop: CASSLGGDTEYF. CDR3 DNA sequence: TGTGCCAGCAGTCTAGGTGGAGATACGGAGTATTTT.

This clonotype was detected only a few times. The gene calls are TRBV20-1 and TRBJ2-7, with 8 positions matching TRBD1. The V and J ends lost 2 bases and 4 bases, in that order; junction bases with no gene match: 4. Germline CDR1 DFQATT, CDR2 SNEGSKA (reference sequence). The CDR3 runs 13 residues. The DNA of the CDR3 is TGCAGTGCTAGACAGGGGGCTCGTTACGAGCAGTACTTC. This codes for CSARQGARYEQYF.

This chain links TRBV20-1 with TRBJ2-3, with D possibly being TRBD2 (7 bases). The germline V gene encodes CDR1 DFQATT and CDR2 SNEGSKA (reference sequence). Deletions cut 8 bases from V and 6 bases from J, with 21 bases between. The CDR3 length is 14 residues. CDR3 nucleotide sequence: TGCAGTACCCCGGGGGGCCTAACAGGTGATACGCAGTATTTT. Its translation is CSTPGGLTGDTQYF.

The genes are TRBV2 and TRBJ2-3; D may be TRBD1 (7 bases). CDR1 and CDR2 from the germline V gene are SNHLY and FYNNEI. Trimming removed 6 bases from V and 1 base from J, with 23 bases in between. The length of the CDR3 is 18 residues. The CDR3 sequence is CASRRGGGGTKGTDTQYF. As DNA, the CDR3 is TGTGCCAGCAGAAGGGGCGGAGGGGGCACCAAGGGCACAGATACGCAGTATTTT.

This clonotype was recorded a few times. The rearrangement joins TRBV7-2 to TRBJ2-5; weak D call: TRBD2 (7 bases). Germline CDR1 SGHTA, CDR2 FQGNSA. V lost 5 bases and J lost 5, with 21 bases in between. The CDR3 sequence is 16 residues long. In DNA form, the CDR3 reads TGTGCCAGCAGCCTCCGAAGGGGGGGGGGCCGCGAGACCCAGTACTTC. Its translation is CASSLRRGGGRETQYF. Combining the CDR3 with reference TRBV7-2 and TRBJ2-5 gives the whole variable domain GAGVSQSPSNKVTEKGKDVELRCDPISGHTALYWYRQSLGQGLEFLIYFQGNSAPDKSGLPSDRFSAERTGGSVSTLTIQRTQQEDSAVYLCASSLRRGGGRETQYFGPGTRLLVL.

The table lists this clonotype with a few counts. The CDR3 loop is CASSQEGIGTAYF. CDR3 bases: TGTGCCAGCAGCCAAGAAGGGATCGGGACGGCGTATTTT. The chain links TRBV3-1 to TRBJ2-3; either TRBD1 or TRBD2 may supply D (5 bases each). V was cut by 0 bases and J by 14 bases, with 15 bases left in between. CDR3 length: 13 amino acids. The germline V gene has CDR1 LGHDT and CDR2 YNNKEL (reference sequence).

The rearrangement links TRBV24-1 to TRBJ1-2; D might be TRBD1 (5 bases). Trimming took 9 bases from V and 2 from J, leaving 12 bases between them. Germline values: CDR1 KGHDR, CDR2 SFDVKD. The CDR3 contains 13 residues. The CDR3 loop is CATAGQENYGYTF. The CDR3 DNA follows: TGTGCCACCGCGGGGCAGGAGAACTATGGCTACACCTTC.

The V call is TRBV20-1, the J call TRBJ1-1; no reliable D call. Germline V gene data show CDR1 as DFQATT and CDR2 as SNEGSKA (reference sequence). The CDR3 consists of 13 residues. Trimming cost V 4 bases and J 1 base, with 10 bases left between them. This CDR3 reads CSATDSQNTEAFF. The CDR3 bases are TGCAGTGCTACGGACTCCCAGAACACTGAAGCTTTCTTT.

V gene TRBV5-1 combines with J gene TRBJ2-3; 10 bases agree with TRBD2. Germline CDR1 is SGHRS and CDR2 is YFSETQ. The CDR3 has 13 residues. V lost 6 bases to trimming and J lost 6 bases; unmatched junction nucleotides: 4. The DNA of the CDR3 is TGCGCCAGCACCCTTAGCGGGAGGGATACGCAGTATTTT. Translated, it gives CASTLSGRDTQYF.

V usage is TRBV15 and J usage is TRBJ2-3; 7 bases agree with TRBD1. Germline values: CDR1 LNHNV, CDR2 YYDKDF (reference sequence). The CDR3 runs 16 residues. Losses at the gene ends were 3 bases for V and 2 bases for J; bases not matched to a gene: 8. CDR3 sequence (DNA): TGTGCCACCAGCAGGAAGGGACAGTGGGACACAGATACGCAGTATTTT. Amino acids: CATSRKGQWDTDTQYF. Variable domain in full (rest from reference TRBV15 and TRBJ2-3): DAMVIQNPRYQVTQFGKPVTLSCSQTLNHNVMYWYQQKSSQAPKLLFHYYDKDFNNEADTPDNFQSRRPNTSFCFLDIRSPGLGDTAMYLCATSRKGQWDTDTQYFGPGTRLTVL.

The rearrangement joins TRBV12-5 to TRBJ2-1, with TRBD1 matching over 10 bases. Germline trimming cut 3 bases from V and 5 bases from J; bases unmatched to any gene: 10. Germline V lookup: CDR1 LGHNT, CDR2 FRNRAP. This CDR3 comprises 17 residues. The CDR3 region is CASGFLVTGGFDNEQFF. Here the CDR3 DNA reads TGTGCTAGTGGTTTTCTCGTGACAGGGGGCTTTGACAATGAGCAGTTCTTC. The full variable domain, completed using reference TRBV12-5 and TRBJ2-1, is DARVTQTPRHKVTEMGQEVTMRCQPILGHNTVFWYRQTMMQGLELLAYFRNRAPLDDSGMPKDRFSAEMPDATLATLKIQPSEPRDSAVYFCASGFLVTGGFDNEQFFGPGTRLTVL.

Written as DNA, the CDR3 is TGCAGTGCTAGAGATCGCCCTAGCTCCTACGAGCAGTACTTC. Translated: CSARDRPSSYEQYF. The chain combines TRBV20-1 with TRBJ2-7; D unclear. Deletions cut 0 bases from V and 0 bases from J, with 9 bases between. Germline assignment: CDR1 DFQATT and CDR2 SNEGSKA (reference sequence). The CDR3 consists of 14 residues.

The sample holds many counts of this clonotype. This chain links TRBV20-1 with TRBJ2-5; 7 positions agree with TRBD2. The CDR3 runs to 12 residues. With 5 bases clipped from V and 2 bases from J, the junction kept 2 bases outside the gene matches. Germline assignment: CDR1 DFQATT and CDR2 SNEGSKA (reference sequence). CDR3 sequence reads: CSAWEGQETQYF. The CDR3 DNA sequence: TGCAGTGCTTGGGAGGGACAAGAGACCCAGTACTTC.

This chain joins TRBV29-1 and TRBJ2-3; TRBD1 or TRBD2 may be the D gene (5 bases each). The germline CDR1 and CDR2 sequences are SQVTM and ANQGSEA. The CDR3 totals 14 residues. Deletions cut 4 bases from V and 6 bases from J, with 17 bases between. This chain's CDR3 is CSVGVGGSPDTQYF. DNA for the CDR3: TGCAGCGTTGGTGTTGGGGGATCCCCGGATACGCAGTATTTT.

To note about this clonotype: A much larger clone lies a single base off, so this may be a read error. The chain recombines TRBV5-5 with TRBJ2-5, with TRBD1 matching 8 bases. V lost 1 base and J lost 5; bases outside the gene matches: 13. Germline assignment: CDR1 SGHKS and CDR2 YYEKEE (reference sequence). This CDR3 contains 17 residues. As DNA, the CDR3 is TGTGCCAGCAGCTTGACATTGCGTGGGACAGGTCAGGAGACCCAGTACTTC. Encoded protein: CASSLTLRGTGQETQYF.

The chain employs TRBV11-2 and TRBJ2-3, with D maybe TRBD1 (5 bases). Trimming cost V 5 bases and J 2 bases, with 11 bases left between them. Germline-derived CDR1 and CDR2 are SGHAT and FQNNGV. The CDR3 has 14 residues. CDR3 sequence reads: CASSPRQTTDTQYF. Here the CDR3 DNA reads TGTGCCAGCAGCCCACGACAGACCACAGATACGCAGTATTTT.